Shown below are 30 T cell receptor beta chains from a single sample sequenced in a study of blood T cell repertoires in COVID-19. TCRdb's table, derived via immunoSEQ multiplex PCR, lists solely in-frame clones and lacks some. Altogether about 300,000 clones are present, around 92% being singletons, with the ten largest covering less than 2%. The sequenced sample consisted of peripheral blood. Receptor source: a woman aged 25 to 45 with COVID-19, enrolled during active disease.

The chain is built from TRBV5-1 and TRBJ1-1; D remains unclear. V was clipped by 3 bases and J by 0 bases, with 12 bases between them. This CDR3 has 15 amino acids. CDR1 and CDR2 (germline): SGHRS, YFSETQ. The CDR3 coding sequence is TGCGCCAGCAGCTCCGATACTCCCTTGAACACTGAAGCTTTCTTT. It yields the protein CASSSDTPLNTEAFF. Looking up the rest from reference TRBV5-1 and TRBJ1-1 gives the full variable domain: KAGVTQTPRYLIKTRGQQVTLSCSPISGHRSVSWYQQTPGQGLQFLFEYFSETQRNKGNFPGRFSGRQFSNSRSEMNVSTLELGDSALYLCASSSDTPLNTEAFFGQGTRLTVV.

The chain joins TRBV10-3 to TRBJ1-1, with 9 positions matching TRBD1. Per germline, CDR1 ENHRY and CDR2 SYGVKD. V shed 2 bases and J 4 bases; nucleotides not matched to a gene: 2. The CDR3 length is 14 residues. The CDR3 coding sequence is TGTGCCATCAGTGAGACAGGGGGCGTCACTGAAGCTTTCTTT. As protein: CAISETGGVTEAFF.

CDR3 DNA sequence: TGTGCCAGCAGCCAGGGACAGGGTTATGGCTACACCTTC. It encodes CASSQGQGYGYTF. The chain carries TRBV11-2 and TRBJ1-2; 9 bases line up with TRBD1. There are 13 residues in the CDR3. Per germline, CDR1 SGHAT and CDR2 FQNNGV. Unmatched junction bases numbered 3, after V lost 5 bases and J lost 5 bases.

The V call is TRBV11-2, the J call TRBJ2-7, with TRBD2 matching over 9 bases. This CDR3 region has 15 residues. The germline gives CDR1 SGHAT, CDR2 FQNNGV. J was trimmed by 3 bases and V by 3 bases; bases with no gene match: 6. Written as DNA, the CDR3 is TGTGCCAGCAGCTTGGGTAGCGGGGGAAACTACGAGCAGTACTTC. Residues: CASSLGSGGNYEQYF.

The chain has TRBV5-1 and TRBJ2-6; D uncertain. This CDR3 contains 16 residues. Germline CDR1 and CDR2: SGHRS and YFSETQ. Trimming cost V 1 base and J 2 bases, with 10 bases left between them. CDR3 sequence: CASSLTPQAGANVLTF. As DNA, the CDR3 is TGCGCCAGCAGCTTGACTCCGCAGGCTGGGGCCAACGTCCTGACTTTC. Variable domain in full (rest from reference TRBV5-1 and TRBJ2-6): KAGVTQTPRYLIKTRGQQVTLSCSPISGHRSVSWYQQTPGQGLQFLFEYFSETQRNKGNFPGRFSGRQFSNSRSEMNVSTLELGDSALYLCASSLTPQAGANVLTFGAGSRLTVL.

The chain links TRBV6-5 to TRBJ1-1; D gene ambiguous. CDR1 and CDR2 (germline): MNHEY, SVGAGI. There are 11 residues in the CDR3. Trimming stripped 6 bases from V and 3 bases from J, with 5 bases between. CDR3 protein: CASRRDTEAFF. The CDR3 region has the DNA TGTGCCAGCAGGAGGGACACTGAAGCTTTCTTT.

In its sample, this clone was seen a few times. V gene TRBV7-9 combines with J gene TRBJ2-7; D gene unclear. The CDR3 runs 12 residues. Germline CDR1 is SEHNR and CDR2 is FQNEAQ (reference sequence). Trimming left V 1 base short and J 10 bases short, with 11 bases between. CDR3 sequence reads: CASSLDLRQQYF. The CDR3 DNA is TGTGCCAGCAGCTTAGATTTGCGACAACAGTACTTC.

On this clone: The same CDR3 can be traced to other DNA sequences in this sample. V and J are TRBV3-1 (or the pseudogene TRBV3-2) and TRBJ1-1; D is ambiguous. Per germline, CDR1 LGHDT and CDR2 YNNKEL (reference sequence). CDR3 size: 11 residues. The V gene lost 8 bases and the J gene lost 4 bases, with 8 bases spanning the gap. The CDR3: CASRGGTEAFF. CDR3 bases: TGTGCCAGCCGGGGAGGCACTGAAGCTTTCTTT.

The chain recombines TRBV19 with TRBJ2-1; 8 bases line up with TRBD2. Germline CDR1 LNHDA, CDR2 SQIVND (reference sequence). The CDR3 loop spans 16 amino acids. V shed 4 bases and J 12 bases; nucleotides not matched to a gene: 17. CDR3 DNA sequence: TGTGCCAGTAGTACCCCCGGGAGCGGGGGCTCCCTGGGGCAGTTCTTC. It specifies CASSTPGSGGSLGQFF.

This clone was observed a single time. The chain couples TRBV18 to TRBJ1-1; 7 bases match TRBD1. The CDR3 extends over 14 amino acids. Trimming at V came to 1 base and at J to 3 bases, leaving 2 bases not matched to a gene. Per germline, CDR1 KGHSH and CDR2 LQKENI. The CDR3 DNA reads TGTGCCAGCTCACCACGGGACAGAGACACTGAAGCTTTCTTT. Translated, it gives CASSPRDRDTEAFF.

This chain connects TRBV29-1 to TRBJ2-3, with 7 bases that match TRBD2. This CDR3 spans 14 amino acids. Trimming at V came to 4 bases and at J to 5 bases, leaving 9 bases not matched to a gene. Per the germline V gene, CDR1 is SQVTM and CDR2 is ANQGSEA. In DNA, the CDR3 is TGCAGCGTTGCGGCGGGGGATGCACAAGATACGCAGTATTTT. Encoded protein: CSVAAGDAQDTQYF.

The chain is built from TRBV3-1 (or the pseudogene TRBV3-2) and TRBJ1-2; no clear D gene. V was shortened by 4 bases and J by 2 bases, with 5 bases between the two germline ends. CDR3 length: 12 residues. Germline V gene data show CDR1 as LGHDT and CDR2 as YNNKEL (reference sequence). CDR3 sequence reads: CASSPRNYGYTF. The CDR3 nucleotides read TGTGCCAGCAGCCCGAGAAACTATGGCTACACCTTC.

The chain is built from TRBV19 and TRBJ2-1; 12 positions agree with TRBD2. CDR3 length: 23 residues. CDR1 is LNHDA, CDR2 SQIVND, per germline (reference sequence). Germline trimming cut 4 bases from V and 0 bases from J; bases unmatched to any gene: 22. Here the CDR3 reads CASSTPGTGETSGGLSSYNEQFF. The CDR3 region has the DNA TGTGCCAGTAGTACCCCCGGGACAGGGGAGACTAGCGGGGGCCTGAGCTCCTACAATGAGCAGTTCTTC.

The V call is TRBV12-3 or TRBV12-4, the J call TRBJ2-5; no definite D call. Trimming left V 3 bases short and J 5 bases short, with 10 bases between. The CDR3 spans 13 residues. This chain's CDR3 is CASSLAAKETQYF. Here the CDR3 DNA reads TGTGCCAGCAGTTTGGCGGCGAAGGAGACCCAGTACTTC.

The rearrangement uses TRBV7-9 and TRBJ2-5; TRBD1 matches 8 bases. The CDR3 runs 13 residues. The V gene end was trimmed by 5 bases and the J gene end by 5 bases; junction bases not matched to a gene: 4. From germline, CDR1 is SEHNR and CDR2 FQNEAQ (reference sequence). The CDR3 DNA is TGTGCCAGCAGCGGACAGGGCGAGGAGACCCAGTACTTC. Amino acid sequence: CASSGQGEETQYF.

The table lists this clone with a few counts. The V and J genes are TRBV3-1 (or the pseudogene TRBV3-2) and TRBJ2-2; maybe TRBD2 (6 bases). CDR3 length: 16 amino acids. V was trimmed by 5 bases and J by 2 bases, leaving 15 bases between them. Germline V gene data show CDR1 as LGHDT and CDR2 as YNNKEL (reference sequence). This CDR3 is CASSFAGYYNTGELFF. For the CDR3, the DNA is TGTGCCAGCAGCTTTGCGGGATACTACAACACCGGGGAGCTGTTTTTT.

The rearrangement links TRBV3-1 (or the pseudogene TRBV3-2) to TRBJ1-5, with D perhaps matching TRBD1 (6 bases). CDR3 length equals 15 residues. Germline V gene sequence: CDR1 LGHDT, CDR2 YNNKEL (reference sequence). The ends were cut back, 0 bases at V and 3 bases at J, with 9 bases in the middle. The CDR3 nucleotides read TGTGCCAGCAGCCAAGAGAGACAGGTCAATCAGCCCCAGCATTTT. This translates into CASSQERQVNQPQHF.

The chain combines TRBV19 with TRBJ1-1, with D possibly being TRBD1 (6 bases). V dropped 7 bases and J dropped 6 bases, with 15 bases sitting between them. This CDR3 spans 13 amino acids. Germline loops: CDR1 LNHDA, CDR2 SQIVND (reference sequence). The CDR3 spells CASTRTAVSEAFF. CDR3 nucleotide sequence: TGTGCCAGTACCCGGACAGCCGTTTCTGAAGCTTTCTTT.

The V and J genes are TRBV19 and TRBJ2-7, with D perhaps matching TRBD1 (6 bases). This CDR3 comprises 14 residues. The V gene's germline CDR1 is LNHDA and CDR2 SQIVND (reference sequence). The V end was cut by 8 bases, the J end by 2 bases, with 16 bases between. CDR3 nucleotides: TGTGCCAGTTCCTCCGGGGACAAGACCTACGAGCAGTACTTC. It is translated as CASSSGDKTYEQYF.

The rearrangement uses TRBV10-1 and TRBJ2-7; D is possibly TRBD2 (5 bases). Trimming stripped 8 bases from V and 7 bases from J, with 36 bases between. The germline CDR1 and CDR2 sequences are WNHNN and SYGVQD (reference sequence). The CDR3 length is 19 residues. CDR3 residues: CASPGPVDGNKLPRGEQYV. The CDR3 bases are TGCGCCAGCCCTGGACCCGTGGACGGGAACAAACTACCGCGAGGGGAGCAGTACGTC.

A note on this clone: Other DNA sequences in the sample encode the same CDR3. The chain recombines TRBV2 with TRBJ2-5, with 8 bases fitting TRBD1. Germline CDR1 is SNHLY and CDR2 is FYNNEI. The CDR3 runs to 13 residues. V shed 5 bases, J shed 2 bases, and the junction held 1 base outside the gene matches. This chain's CDR3 is CASSRDRQETQYF. The DNA for the CDR3 is TGTGCCAGCAGTAGGGACAGGCAAGAGACCCAGTACTTC.

This rearrangement joins TRBV6-4 to TRBJ1-2; 10 nucleotides line up with TRBD1. V lost 5 bases, J lost 4 bases, and 16 bases stayed unmatched. The CDR3 contains 18 residues. In germline, CDR1 is MRHNA, CDR2 SNTAGT. The CDR3 loop is CASSLRPGTGDPFYGYTF. CDR3 coding DNA: TGTGCCAGCAGTCTTCGTCCCGGGACAGGGGATCCTTTCTATGGCTACACCTTC.

This chain uses TRBV5-8 with TRBJ1-5; D unresolved. V lost 0 bases to trimming and J lost 3 bases, with 4 bases between them. The CDR3 has 13 amino acids. Germline CDR1 SGHTS, CDR2 YDEGEE. This chain's CDR3 is CASSLALNQPQHF. The CDR3 coding sequence is TGTGCCAGCAGCTTGGCCCTCAATCAGCCCCAGCATTTT.

V and J are TRBV5-8 and TRBJ1-1; TRBD1 agrees at 8 bases. CDR3 length: 15 residues. In germline, CDR1 is SGHTS, CDR2 YDEGEE. V gave up 5 bases and J gave up 2 bases; unmatched junction bases: 8. The chain's CDR3 is CASRYHRGRNTEAFF. The CDR3 DNA is TGTGCCAGCAGATACCACAGGGGGAGAAACACTGAAGCTTTCTTT. The whole variable domain, filled in from reference TRBV5-8 and TRBJ1-1, reads EAGVTQSPTHLIKTRGQQATLRCSPISGHTSVYWYQQALGLGLQFLLWYDEGEERNRGNFPPRFSGRQFPNYSSELNVNALELEDSALYLCASRYHRGRNTEAFFGQGTRLTVV.

The V and J genes are TRBV5-1 and TRBJ1-1; the match to TRBD1 covers 10 bases. The CDR3 length is 16 residues. The V gene end was trimmed by 4 bases and the J gene end by 0 bases; junction bases not matched to a gene: 6. Germline loops: CDR1 SGHRS, CDR2 YFSETQ. CDR3 residues: CASSPGQGGLNTEAFF. The CDR3 coding sequence is TGCGCCAGCAGCCCCGGACAGGGGGGTTTGAACACTGAAGCTTTCTTT.

This chain connects TRBV15 to TRBJ2-1, with 10 positions matching TRBD1. CDR3 size: 17 residues. Germline V lookup: CDR1 LNHNV, CDR2 YYDKDF (reference sequence). V trimming: 6 bases; J trimming: 1 base; junction bases outside the gene matches: 9. CDR3: CATRDRDRGESYNEQFF. CDR3 sequence (DNA): TGTGCCACCAGAGACCGGGACAGGGGCGAATCCTACAATGAGCAGTTCTTC.

The chain recombines TRBV7-9 with TRBJ2-3; TRBD2 agrees at 7 bases. CDR3 length: 14 residues. The germline V gene has CDR1 SEHNR and CDR2 FQNEAQ (reference sequence). J was trimmed by 4 bases and V by 5 bases; bases with no gene match: 6. The CDR3 is CASSPRDYPDTQYF. In nucleotides, the CDR3 is TGTGCCAGCAGCCCCAGGGACTACCCAGATACGCAGTATTTT.

This sequence joins TRBV6-1 and TRBJ2-2; a possible D gene is TRBD1 (6 bases). CDR1 and CDR2 (germline): MNHNS, SASEGT. There are 15 residues in the CDR3. Trimming took off 3 bases at V and 3 bases at J, with 11 bases between the two ends. CDR3 DNA: TGTGCCAGCAGTGATCACAGGGTATACACCGGGGAGCTGTTTTTT. This sequence encodes CASSDHRVYTGELFF.

The V gene is TRBV7-3, the J gene TRBJ2-3, with D possibly being TRBD2 (5 bases). The length of the CDR3 is 14 residues. Germline assignment: CDR1 SGHTA and CDR2 FQGTGA. V lost 8 bases to trimming and J lost 0 bases, with 12 bases between them. Here the CDR3 DNA reads TGTGCCAGCTCCCTCGGGGTCAGCACAGATACGCAGTATTTT. Its translation: CASSLGVSTDTQYF.

This chain connects TRBV2 to TRBJ2-5; possibly TRBD1 for D (6 bases). The CDR3 totals 14 residues. The germline V and J ends were trimmed by 7 bases and 4 bases, with 16 bases remaining between them. Germline V gene sequence: CDR1 SNHLY, CDR2 FYNNEI. This CDR3 is CASNRDRNVETQYF. CDR3 DNA: TGTGCCAGCAACCGAGACAGGAACGTAGAGACCCAGTACTTC.